This T cell receptor beta chain was identified in a study of cytomegalovirus exposure and HLA in healthy donors (dated by TCRdb to 2015 to 2018). About the full investigation: In an earlier analysis of 550 to 750 of the donors, 276 Gb of sequence data and 117 million unique TCR beta sequences from roughly 200 million T cells were reported. Among 350 to 400 genotyped donors of the cohort, an average of about 240,000 unique TCR beta nucleotide sequences were sequenced per donor, around 20% of them non-productive. The study used immunosequencing to profile the T cell repertoires of approximately 690 subjects and linked those repertoires to cytomegalovirus serostatus. Every discovery cohort repertoire had been produced on one sequencing platform. Both class I and class II loci were covered by HLA typing, at four-digit resolution. In an earlier analysis of around 540 of the donors, high-throughput TCR beta sequencing was used to judge whether each TCR beta V gene segment behaved as functional or pseudogenic. Donor age, sex, ethnicity and CMV serostatus were compiled alongside the repertoire data. Roughly 310 gigabases of sequencing data and roughly 90 million unique TCR sequences were included in an early release covering about 620 HLA-typed donors. Because of strong linkage in the cohort, five DR-DQ haplotypes were treated as single units for association and clustering. The study aimed to test whether signatures of past pathogen exposure could be identified by cataloging public T cell receptors. The study combined high-throughput TCR immunosequencing, statistical association of individual TCRs with disease status, and machine learning to predict cytomegalovirus infection status. Along with the roughly 610-subject first cohort, a separate validation cohort of more than 90 different subjects was used. The later analysis used no new phenotypic data to find candidate immune exposures, relying instead on TCR beta sequences and their occurrence across donors. Of the roughly 400 genotyped donors, more than 75% were placed in the genetic ancestry cluster associated with self-reported Caucasian donors. Typing coverage differed by locus: A, B, C, DRB1 and DQB1 were typed in about 620-640 donors, DQA1 in 522, DPA1 in 600 to 610, and DPB1 in 400 to 480. In a later genetic analysis, genome-wide SNP genotypes for 398 of the 666 donors were used, and that subset was treated as a discovery cohort. A later analysis re-examined previously published TCR beta repertoires from over 500 donors and added high-resolution HLA genotyping to investigate patterns of TCR occurrence. What the study reported, not specific to this receptor: A later analysis associated 16,951 TCR beta sequences with specific HLA alleles at a false discovery rate of 0.05. In a later analysis, most CMV-associated TCR beta chains were found to appear HLA-restricted, with HLA associations seemingly driven largely by CMV exposure. Strong co-occurrence of HLA alleles, especially DR and DQ, made assigning TCR associations to individual alleles difficult. Because counts were too low, about 15 rarely observed V segments, including chromosome 9 orphons, were left out of the earlier analysis of 587 of the donors. The authors suggested that the approach could potentially be extended to other disease states and immunological phenotypes. According to a later analysis, TCR association rates differed among HLA loci, with DRB1 alleles showing the most associated TCRs and HLA-C alleles showing the fewest. In the study, approximately 160 TCR beta chains were listed as associated with cytomegalovirus. Some IMGT-functional V segments, including TRBV6-2 and TRBV6-3, could not be distinguished by the 87-base-pair reads and were therefore excluded. In a later analysis, HLA-associated TCR beta chains were found to be more clonally expanded and to have lower generation probabilities than equally common non-associated chains. V-gene and J-gene trimming of TCR beta chains was associated with a missense DCLRE1C variant in a later genetic analysis, and the association was replicated in an independent cohort. Because HLA typing was unavailable for some donors at each locus, only the typed subset was used in association tests. In vitro tests confirmed that a few of the cytomegalovirus-associated TCR beta chains recognize cytomegalovirus antigens. The cohort was sequenced for TCR beta chains only, and without alpha or paired-chain data the features that could be detected were limited. Roughly uniform sequencing depth across donors was assumed in presence/absence analyses, although this assumption may not hold. A cluster of highly shared sequence variants was judged likely to represent a technical artifact of the sequencing pipeline. In a later genetic analysis, fewer N-insertions in productive TCRs were reported among donors in an Asian-associated ancestry cluster than the approximately 710-donor mean. Linkage disequilibrium might explain the correlated functional status among segregating V segments, but an unknown experimental factor could not be excluded. Most TCR sequences were observed very rarely across donors, whereas some public TCRs were present in many individuals. A further reported finding was that TCR beta sequences accurately predicted the HLA-A and HLA-B alleles for most subjects in the first cohort. The classifier was reported to diagnose cytomegalovirus status with high specificity and sensitivity in both the original cohort and the validation cohort. In a later analysis, several top co-occurrence clusters were reported to appear linked to parvovirus B19, influenza, CMV and Epstein-Barr virus. In an earlier analysis of about 540 of the donors, most TCR beta V segments were observed in productive rearrangements about 90% or about 30% of the time, broadly matching IMGT annotations. The only immune exposure information available for the cohort was CMV serostatus.

The method was the immunoSEQ multiplex PCR assay. For the multiplex PCR, a mixture combining 60 forward primers for TCR Vbeta segments and 13 reverse primers for TCR Jbeta segments was used. The CDR3 region of rearranged TCR beta genes was amplified from genomic DNA by a multiplex PCR assay. The Illumina HiSeq System was used to sequence the amplified TCR beta libraries as 87-base-pair reads. In the original analysis: A later analysis counted around 72 million unique TCR beta chains across the 640 or so repertoires, and around 9.9 million of these chains were shared by at least two donors. To remove PCR and sequencing errors, raw reads were error-corrected and collapsed into unique sequences using a nearest-neighbor algorithm that merged closely related sequences. Alignment of CDR3 sequences to IMGT reference sequences was used to assign V, D and J gene segments. Each retained sequence needed at least a six-nucleotide match to both a V gene segment and a J gene segment. A rearrangement was called productive if the CDR3 had no stop codons and remained in frame with V and J, and every other rearrangement was called non-productive. CDR3 was defined by IMGT convention, running from the second conserved V-encoded cysteine to the conserved J-encoded phenylalanine. Sequences without an unambiguous match to a single V gene segment were excluded from the earlier analysis of 587 of the donors. An earlier analysis of some 500 of the donors classified V segments as functional when productive rearrangements were above 56.7% and as segregating when the standard deviation between donors was above 5%. A statistical classification framework was built for diagnosing cytomegalovirus status from the catalog of TCR beta chain sequences. In a later analysis, TCR nucleotide sequences were compared against IMGT/GENE-DB human TR gene sequences so that V and J genes could be assigned. A later analysis assigned CDR3 sequences and most-parsimonious VDJ recombination scenarios with the TCRdist pipeline. In a later analysis, each TCR beta chain was defined by its CDR3 amino acid sequence together with its V-gene family, and reads without a unique V-gene family were excluded. As a way to deal with suspected cross-contamination and a sequencing artifact, a later analysis dropped 450 to 700 nucleotide sequences that were highly shared and had low generation probability. In a later analysis, a clonal expansion index was calculated for each public chain from normalized within-repertoire ranks of inferred template counts. Generation probabilities in a later analysis came from a VDJ recombination model fitted to out-of-frame rearrangements, and those results were checked against IGoR. In a later analysis, hypergeometric tests were used to score TCR-TCR, TCR-HLA and TCR-CMV co-occurrence, with a repertoire-size bias correction applied to TCR pairs. A later analysis estimated false discovery rates by permuting HLA or CMV assignments 20 times. In a later analysis, co-occurring TCRs were grouped using DBSCAN, with TCRdist sequence similarity added in when clustering inside HLA-allele-positive subsets. Repertoires with fewer than 30,000 or more than 120,000 public chains, plus five repertoires with anomalous nucleotide sharing, were excluded from co-occurrence clustering. As stored in TCRdb, this immuneACCESS dataset retains in-frame rearrangements with V and J assigned. A fraction of the clones does not appear; measured against another copy, unresolved V genes explain less than half of the discrepancy, and the remainder lacks a known reason. Clone size and V and J calls were adopted from that table, with D and trimming inferred from the DNA. Recorded for this sample are approximately 270,000 clones; about 80% of them occurred a single time. About 0.3% of the sample lies in the top ten.

This clone was recorded once. It lacks a known antigen. The sample holds no much larger clone one base away, and base qualities are not on file. The cohort comprised 666 healthy bone marrow donors. Cohort members were all nominally healthy when sampled, although unrecorded immune exposures were likely present. The donor tested CMV seronegative and was one of the 352 seronegative cohort members. Each donor provided a peripheral blood sample, and peripheral blood mononuclear cells were used for TCR beta sequencing. Genomic DNA was extracted from the blood cell samples with the Qiagen DNeasy Blood Extraction Kit. As encoded in the germline V gene (reference sequence), CDR1 is GTSNPN while CDR2 is SVGIG. The CDR3 numbers 11 residues from cysteine through phenylalanine. The sequence is cut down to CDR3 DNA, 33 bases in frame from base 1. Trimming removed 2 bases from V and 5 bases from J, leaving 7 bases between the germline ends.

The sequence is built from TRBV30 and TRBJ2-7; no D gene can be assigned with confidence. Material for sequencing was PBMCs. The receptor was derived from a girl aged 2-15 years in good health and CMV-seronegative. At the DNA level, the sequence is TGTGCCTGGAGTCGAGGCCACGAGCAGTACTTC. This is translated as CAWSRGHEQYF.